Listed below are T cell receptor beta chains from one sample, sequenced in a study of T-cell reconstitution after alpha-beta-depleted transplantation in children. Using its own MiXCR run on the PCR reads, TCRdb lists one record per CDR3 protein. The table shows around 600,000 distinct CDR3 sequences, with roughly 15% occurring only once. The sample consisted of PBMCs from the stem cell graft donor, taken from the stem cell graft. All receptors derive from a human donor who donated a stem cell graft to a child with acute myeloid leukemia. Both conserved end residues are part of each CDR3. D genes are given only for firm matches. A row's size may be missing; if present it is once, few, many or a size class.

D	V	J	size	DNA	CDR3
.	TRBV19	TRBJ2-1	few	TGTGCCAGTAGGGGGATCTCCTACAATGAGCAGTTCTTC	CASRGISYNEQFF
.	TRBV7-2	TRBJ2-7	many	TGTGCCAGCAGGCCTAGAGATACCTACGAGCAGTACTTC	CASRPRDTYEQYF
.	TRBV29-1	TRBJ2-7	many	TGCAGCTCCCGATGGGGCCCGGAGCAGTACTTC	CSSRWGPEQYF
.	TRBV20-1	TRBJ2-7	many	TGCAGTGCTAAAATGACACTCAGCTCCTACGAGCAGTACTTC	CSAKMTLSSYEQYF
.	TRBV13	TRBJ2-3	few	TGTGCCAGCAGCCCCCCAGCTAGCGAAGATACGCAGTATTTT	CASSPPASEDTQYF
.	TRBV13	TRBJ1-1	many	TGTGCCAGCAGCTTAAGGGGGAACGCTGAAGCTTTCTTT	CASSLRGNAEAFF
.	TRBV5-1	TRBJ2-2	few	TGCGCCAGCAGCTTGGCCGCAGGGAACACCGGGGAGCTGTTTTTT	CASSLAAGNTGELFF
.	TRBV18	TRBJ2-7	.	TGTGCCAGCTCACTCTCGACATATACCTACGAGCAGTACTTC	CASSLSTYTYEQYF
.	TRBV5-1	TRBJ2-1	.	TGCGCCAGCAGCCCCCCGGGGGTGACTAGTGAGCAGTTCTTC	CASSPPGVTSEQFF
.	TRBV7-8	TRBJ2-2	few	TGTGCCAGCAGCTTAACAACAGAGAACACCGGGGAGCTGTTTTTT	CASSLTTENTGELFF
.	TRBV24-1	TRBJ2-2	few	TGTGCCACCAGTGATTTTGACGTGAACAGCGACACCGGGGAGCTGTTTTTT	CATSDFDVNSDTGELFF
.	TRBV29-1	TRBJ1-5	many	TGCAGCGTCGCCCAGGGACATAGCAATCAGCCCCAGCATTTT	CSVAQGHSNQPQHF
.	TRBV5-4	TRBJ2-5	.	TGTGCCAGCAGCTTTCCCGACAACCCGACCCAGTACTTC	CASSFPDNPTQYF
.	TRBV20-1	TRBJ2-6	few	TGCAGTGCTAGTCTGGGGGGGCTTAGCTCTGGGGCCAACGTCCTGACTTTC	CSASLGGLSSGANVLTF
TRBD1	TRBV20-1	TRBJ2-2	many	TGCAGTGCAAGGGACAGGGAGGGAGTCACCGGGGAGCTGTTTTTT	CSARDREGVTGELFF
.	TRBV7-8	TRBJ2-1	few	TGTGCCAGCAGCTTTCCCCGGGGGAAGGAAAATGAGCAGTTCTTC	CASSFPRGKENEQFF
TRBD1	TRBV7-2	TRBJ2-7	many	TGTGCCAGCAGCTGGGCCGGGACAGGGGTCGAAGAGCAGTACTTC	CASSWAGTGVEEQYF
TRBD2	TRBV18	TRBJ2-2	.	TGTGCCAGCTCACCGGGACTAGCTTCTTCCACCGGGGAGCTGTTTTTT	CASSPGLASSTGELFF
TRBD1	TRBV24-1	TRBJ1-5	.	TGTGCCACCAGTGACGTGACAGGGGGCGAGGGCAATCAGCCCCAGCATTTT	CATSDVTGGEGNQPQHF
TRBD1	TRBV4-3	TRBJ2-1	few	TGCGCCAGCAGCAGGGACAGCGTCTACAATGAGCAGTTCTTC	CASSRDSVYNEQFF
TRBD2	TRBV5-6	TRBJ2-5	many	TGTGCCAGCAGCTTCGGGAGCGGGGGGAAAGAGACCCAGTACTTC	CASSFGSGGKETQYF
TRBD2	TRBV20-1	TRBJ2-3	many	TGCAGTGGTGGGGGGGGAGATACGCAGTATTTT	CSGGGGDTQYF
TRBD1	TRBV20-1	TRBJ1-2	many	TGCAGTGCTCTCGGACAGGGAATCTACACCTTC	CSALGQGIYTF
.	TRBV6-5	TRBJ1-1	many	TGTGCCAGCACCGATCTACACGGGGAAGCTTTCTTT	CASTDLHGEAFF
TRBD1	TRBV6-5	TRBJ2-7	many	TGTGCCAGCAGTTACGCTGGGACAGGGCCCTACGAGCAGTACTTC	CASSYAGTGPYEQYF
TRBD1	TRBV29-1	TRBJ1-2	many	TGCAGCGTTGAGGGACAGGGGGACGCTGGCTACACCTTC	CSVEGQGDAGYTF
TRBD1	TRBV20-1	TRBJ2-5	many	TGCAGTGCTAGAGATCCCTCAGTAACAGGGGGACAAGAGACCCAGTACTTC	CSARDPSVTGGQETQYF
TRBD1	TRBV7-2	TRBJ2-3	many	TGTGCCAGCAGCTTACCCGGGACAGAGAGCACAGATACGCAGTATTTT	CASSLPGTESTDTQYF
.	TRBV5-6	TRBJ1-2	.	TGTGCCAGCACCCGAGGAGGGATCAACTATGGCTACACCTTC	CASTRGGINYGYTF
TRBD1	TRBV7-2	TRBJ2-3	.	TGTGCCAGCAGCCCACAGGGGCTCTCTAGCACAGATACGCAGTATTTT	CASSPQGLSSTDTQYF
.	TRBV5-6	TRBJ1-6	many	TGTGCCAGCAGCCCTCAGGGTGTCTATAATTCACCCCTCCACTTT	CASSPQGVYNSPLHF
TRBD1	TRBV28	TRBJ2-7	few	TGTGCCAGCAGGGGACAGTCCTCCTACGAGCAGTACTTC	CASRGQSSYEQYF
.	TRBV20-1	TRBJ2-3	many	TGCAGTGCTCCCGAGCTCAGGTTGACAGATACGCAGTATTTT	CSAPELRLTDTQYF
.	TRBV7-2	TRBJ2-7	many	TGTGCCAGCAGCTTGGTGTTTTACGAGCAGTACTTC	CASSLVFYEQYF
TRBD1	TRBV12-3/TRBV12-4	TRBJ2-2	many	TGTGCCAGCAGTCCCCATTCTATGACAGGGTTCGAGGGGTACACCGGGGAGCTGTTTTTT	CASSPHSMTGFEGYTGELFF
.	TRBV28	TRBJ2-3	.	TGTGCCAGCACCTGGGGCGGGGACACAGATACGCAGTATTTT	CASTWGGDTDTQYF
TRBD1	TRBV7-2	TRBJ1-5	.	TGTGCCAGCAGCTTAGGAGGGACAGGGAACAAGCCCCAGCATTTT	CASSLGGTGNKPQHF
.	TRBV4-1	TRBJ1-5	.	TGCGCCAGCAGCCAAGGGGAACAGGGCAGTCAGCCCCAGCATTTT	CASSQGEQGSQPQHF
.	TRBV6-2/TRBV6-3	TRBJ1-6	.	TGTGCCAGCAGTTACGGTACAGGTTCACCCCTCCACTTT	CASSYGTGSPLHF
.	TRBV20-1	TRBJ2-7	.	TGCAGTGCTAGGACAGAGAACGAGCAGTACTTC	CSARTENEQYF
.	TRBV28	TRBJ2-5	.	TGTGCCAGCAGGCCGACAGTCCAAGAGACCCAGTACTTC	CASRPTVQETQYF
.	TRBV11-2	TRBJ2-1	.	TGTGCCAGCAGCTTAATCCACCCAGGGGGGGACTCCTACAATGAGCAGTTCTTC	CASSLIHPGGDSYNEQFF
.	TRBV24-1	TRBJ2-5	few	TGTGCCACCAGTGACCAGGACTGGCAAGAGACCCAGTACTTC	CATSDQDWQETQYF
.	TRBV29-1	TRBJ1-2	many	TGCAGCGTTGAAGAGCCTTCCTATGGCTACACCTTC	CSVEEPSYGYTF
.	TRBV25-1	TRBJ2-2	.	TGTGCCAGCAGTATAACAGGGAGGGACGGGGAGCTGTTTTTT	CASSITGRDGELFF
.	TRBV6-5	TRBJ2-1	many	TGTGCCAGCAGTTACTCCCCCGACGGTACTGGCAATGAGCAGTTCTTC	CASSYSPDGTGNEQFF
TRBD1	TRBV9	TRBJ1-3	many	TGTGCCAGCAGCGGCCCGGGACAGTCGTACACCATATATTTT	CASSGPGQSYTIYF
TRBD1	TRBV5-4	TRBJ2-2	few	TGTGCCAGCAGCTTGGCTGGGACAGGTAACACCGGGGAGCTGTTTTTT	CASSLAGTGNTGELFF
.	TRBV5-6	TRBJ1-2	many	TGTGCCAGCAGCTTGGACAAGACCTATGGCTACACCTTC	CASSLDKTYGYTF
TRBD1	TRBV7-7	TRBJ2-5	many	TGTGCCAGCAGCCTACACAGGGCAGGGGGAGAGACCCAGTACTTC	CASSLHRAGGETQYF
TRBD1	TRBV24-1	TRBJ2-3	few	TGTGCCACCAGTGACTTCGTTCCGGGACAGGGGGGCGCAGATACGCAGTATTTT	CATSDFVPGQGGADTQYF
.	TRBV20-1	TRBJ2-1	.	TGCAGTGCTAGAAGTTCCGGGACGAAGAATGAGCAGTTCTTC	CSARSSGTKNEQFF
TRBD1	TRBV20-1	TRBJ1-1	many	TGCAGTGCCCTGCGACAGGGAACCACTGAAGCTTTCTTT	CSALRQGTTEAFF
.	TRBV20-1	TRBJ1-4	.	TGCAGTGCTAGGGCTGACGGGTCTAATGAAAAACTGTTTTTT	CSARADGSNEKLFF
TRBD1	TRBV12-3/TRBV12-4	TRBJ2-7	few	TGTGCCAGCAGTTCGGGACAGCTCTACGAGCAGTACTTC	CASSSGQLYEQYF
.	TRBV27	TRBJ1-2	many	TGTGCCAGCAGTTTACTGGGCAGTAAAGAAGACTACACCTTC	CASSLLGSKEDYTF
TRBD1	TRBV29-1	TRBJ2-3	many	TGCAGCTCATGGGGACAGAGGGCCAGCACAGATACGCAGTATTTT	CSSWGQRASTDTQYF
.	TRBV10-3	TRBJ2-7	many	TGTGCCATCAGTGAGTCGAATCAGGGTATAATCGAGCAGTACTTC	CAISESNQGIIEQYF
.	TRBV5-1	TRBJ2-5	.	TGCGCCAGCAGCCTTGGAGGGGGCGAAGAGACCCAGTACTTC	CASSLGGGEETQYF